Below, 21 T cell receptor beta chains from the same sample are listed, as sequenced in a study of blood T cell repertoires in COVID-19. Libraries were prepared by immunoSEQ multiplex PCR; TCRdb keeps only in-frame clonotypes and omits some of them. Here the sample spans 200,000 to 300,000 clones, approximately 90% being singletons. Sample: peripheral blood. The receptors here all came from a woman aged 40 to 50 with acute or convalescent COVID-19.

The rearrangement joins TRBV3-1 (or the pseudogene TRBV3-2) to TRBJ2-1, with 8 bases that match TRBD2. V lost 3 bases and J lost 4; bases outside the gene matches: 5. Germline CDR1 LGHDT, CDR2 YNNKEL (reference sequence). The CDR3 sequence is 15 residues long. CDR3 region: CASSQRSGGYNEQFF. CDR3 coding DNA: TGTGCCAGCAGCCAGAGAAGCGGGGGTTACAATGAGCAGTTCTTC.

The V and J genes are TRBV24-1 and TRBJ1-2; D perhaps matches TRBD1 (5 bases). The V end was cut by 3 bases, the J end by 7 bases, with 11 bases between. The CDR3 spans 13 residues. Germline V gene sequence: CDR1 KGHDR, CDR2 SFDVKD. CDR3 bases: TGTGCCACCAGTGATCGTCATAGGGGTGGCTACACCTTC. This codes for CATSDRHRGGYTF.

The rearrangement uses TRBV27 and TRBJ1-2, with a possible D match to TRBD1 (6 bases). The CDR3 runs 15 residues. Trimming cost V 5 bases and J 4 bases, with 17 bases left between them. Germline CDR1 reads MNHEY; CDR2 reads SMNVEV (reference sequence). CDR3 bases: TGTGCCAGCAGTCCCTACCCCACAGGGTCCTATGGCTACACCTTC. This translates into CASSPYPTGSYGYTF.

The chain has TRBV5-1 and TRBJ1-1, with unresolved D. Trimming removed 4 bases from V and 0 bases from J, with 7 bases in between. Germline assignment: CDR1 SGHRS and CDR2 YFSETQ. The CDR3 sequence is 13 residues long. DNA for the CDR3: TGCGCCAGCAGCCTACGGTTGAACACTGAAGCTTTCTTT. Encoded protein: CASSLRLNTEAFF.

This clone was recorded only once. J is TRBJ1-6 and V is TRBV2; 9 nucleotides agree with TRBD1. With 6 bases clipped from V and 5 bases from J, the junction kept 5 bases outside the gene matches. The CDR3 has 15 amino acids. CDR1 and CDR2 (germline): SNHLY, FYNNEI. CDR3 protein: CASSRDRADNSPLHF. For the CDR3, the DNA is TGTGCCAGCAGCCGGGACAGGGCCGATAATTCACCCCTCCACTTT.

V and J are TRBV19 and TRBJ1-5; D is unresolved. The CDR3 has 16 residues. From germline, CDR1 is LNHDA and CDR2 SQIVND (reference sequence). Deletions cut 6 bases from V and 0 bases from J, with 15 bases between. CDR3 DNA sequence: TGTGCCAGTAGCCCTCTGGGCAGCTATAGCAATCAGCCCCAGCATTTT. The encoded protein is CASSPLGSYSNQPQHF.

The chain joins TRBV5-6 to TRBJ1-2, with no clear D. Trimming pared 5 bases from V and 7 bases from J, leaving 18 bases between. Germline V CDR1 and CDR2: SGHDT, YYEEEE. The CDR3 has 14 amino acids. The CDR3 DNA reads as TGTGCCAGCAGAAAAAATACGGCGCCAGGTGGCTACACCTTC. Protein sequence: CASRKNTAPGGYTF.

This sequence joins TRBV5-1 and TRBJ2-3; D ambiguous. The CDR3 spans 13 residues. Per germline, CDR1 SGHRS and CDR2 YFSETQ. V lost 7 bases to trimming and J lost 5 bases, with 14 bases between them. CDR3 DNA sequence: TGCGCCAGCTCTGCCTTAGCCAGAGATACGCAGTATTTT. It encodes CASSALARDTQYF.

The rearrangement uses TRBV5-6 and TRBJ1-1, with TRBD1 as a possible D gene (5 bases). Germline lookup yields CDR1 SGHDT and CDR2 YYEEEE. Deletions cut 4 bases from V and 3 bases from J, with 7 bases between. This CDR3 is 12 amino acids long. CDR3 protein: CASSLRDTEAFF. The CDR3 DNA is TGTGCCAGCAGCCTCAGGGACACTGAAGCTTTCTTT.

The V call is TRBV5-1, the J call TRBJ1-5, with 7 nucleotides matching TRBD1. Germline V CDR1 and CDR2: SGHRS, YFSETQ. J gave up 3 bases and V 4 bases, and 7 bases lay outside the gene matches. The CDR3 runs to 15 residues. Written as DNA, the CDR3 is TGCGCCAGCAGCCTATCGGGACAGCTCAATCAGCCCCAGCATTTT. Protein sequence: CASSLSGQLNQPQHF. Looking up the rest from reference TRBV5-1 and TRBJ1-5 gives the full variable domain: KAGVTQTPRYLIKTRGQQVTLSCSPISGHRSVSWYQQTPGQGLQFLFEYFSETQRNKGNFPGRFSGRQFSNSRSEMNVSTLELGDSALYLCASSLSGQLNQPQHFGDGTRLSIL.

The genes are TRBV18 and TRBJ2-1; 7 nucleotides match TRBD1. Germline lookup yields CDR1 KGHSH and CDR2 LQKENI. Trimming took 2 bases from V and 6 from J; bases not matched to a gene: 13. CDR3 length equals 17 residues. For the CDR3, the DNA is TGTGCCAGCTCACCAAAGGGGCCCGCGGCAGGGGGCAATGAGCAGTTCTTC. Translation: CASSPKGPAAGGNEQFF.

This chain connects TRBV29-1 to TRBJ1-2, with D unresolved. V lost 8 bases, J lost 8 bases, and 9 bases lay in between. CDR1 is SQVTM and CDR2 is ANQGSEA in the germline V gene. CDR3 length: 9 amino acids. The CDR3 coding sequence is TGCAGCCCCGGGAGGGGCTACACCTTC. It encodes CSPGRGYTF.

This chain uses TRBV10-3 with TRBJ2-7; 7 positions agree with TRBD1. Looked up from germline, CDR1 is ENHRY and CDR2 is SYGVKD. The CDR3 covers 12 residues. V lost 6 bases to trimming and J lost 2 bases; unmatched junction nucleotides: 1. In DNA, the CDR3 is TGTGCCATCAGGGGACAGACCTACGAGCAGTACGTC. Translating gives CAIRGQTYEQYV.

The rearrangement links TRBV27 to TRBJ1-5; D uncertain. Trimming removed 3 bases at V and 0 bases at J, with 3 bases between. CDR3 length: 13 residues. Germline CDR1 is MNHEY and CDR2 is SMNVEV (reference sequence). The CDR3 nucleotides are TGTGCCAGCAGTTTTAATAGCAATCAGCCCCAGCATTTT. Translating gives CASSFNSNQPQHF.

The chain recombines TRBV11-2 with TRBJ1-3; no clear D. This CDR3 is 15 amino acids long. CDR1 is SGHAT, CDR2 FQNNGV, per germline. V lost 2 bases and J lost 0, with 8 bases in between. CDR3 amino acids: CASSLIQYSGNTIYF. CDR3 DNA: TGTGCCAGCAGCTTAATCCAGTACTCTGGAAACACCATATATTTT.

The chain couples TRBV19 to TRBJ2-3; D is undetermined. The V gene's germline CDR1 is LNHDA and CDR2 SQIVND (reference sequence). This CDR3 comprises 16 residues. V lost 6 bases and J lost 2, with 18 bases in between. The CDR3 nucleotides are TGTGCCAGTAGGGGTGTCACAGTTGCTACCACAGATACGCAGTATTTT. It yields the protein CASRGVTVATTDTQYF.

This clone was seen a single time. This chain connects TRBV27 to TRBJ2-7, with TRBD2 as a possible D gene (5 bases). Trimming removed 6 bases from V and 6 bases from J, with 18 bases in between. CDR1 is MNHEY and CDR2 is SMNVEV in the germline V gene (reference sequence). The CDR3 has 14 residues. This CDR3 is CASRGAGFEGEQYV. In nucleotides, the CDR3 is TGTGCCAGCAGAGGTGCAGGTTTTGAGGGCGAGCAGTACGTC.

CDR3 loop: CASSPAGGNNEQFF. For the CDR3, the DNA is TGTGCCAGCTCACCCGCGGGGGGGAACAATGAGCAGTTCTTC. The chain joins TRBV18 to TRBJ2-1; TRBD2 matches 9 bases. Trimming at V came to 3 bases and at J to 5 bases, leaving 2 bases not matched to a gene. The CDR3 sequence is 14 residues long. Germline V gives CDR1 KGHSH, CDR2 LQKENI. Filled out from reference TRBV18 and TRBJ2-1, the complete variable domain reads NAGVMQNPRHLVRRRGQEARLRCSPMKGHSHVYWYRQLPEEGLKFMVYLQKENIIDESGMPKERFSAEFPKEGPSILRIQQVVRGDSAAYFCASSPAGGNNEQFFGPGTRLTVL.

This chain joins TRBV6-5 and TRBJ2-7, with 8 bases lining up with TRBD1. The CDR3 extends over 13 amino acids. Looked up from germline, CDR1 is MNHEY and CDR2 is SVGAGI. Trimming removed 6 bases from V and 7 bases from J; junction bases left unmatched: 8. CDR3 in amino acids: CASRRGQASEQYV. The CDR3 nucleotides are TGTGCCAGCAGGCGGGGACAGGCAAGTGAGCAGTACGTC.

The chain is built from TRBV3-1 (or the pseudogene TRBV3-2) and TRBJ2-1; 10 bases match TRBD2. With V trimmed by 0 bases and J by 0 bases, 11 bases remained unmatched. This CDR3 is built from 20 residues. Germline V gives CDR1 LGHDT, CDR2 YNNKEL (reference sequence). CDR3 protein: CASSQDGASGGRISYNEQFF. DNA of the CDR3: TGTGCCAGCAGCCAAGATGGGGCTAGCGGGGGCCGAATCTCCTACAATGAGCAGTTCTTC.

This chain uses TRBV19 with TRBJ2-3, with D perhaps TRBD2 (6 bases). Germline V gene data show CDR1 as LNHDA and CDR2 as SQIVND (reference sequence). Trimming pared 1 base from V and 6 bases from J, leaving 23 bases between. The CDR3 is 18 residues long. The CDR3 region is CASSIGLRRRESGDTQYF. In DNA form, the CDR3 reads TGTGCCAGTAGTATAGGGTTAAGGCGGCGGGAATCAGGGGATACGCAGTATTTT.